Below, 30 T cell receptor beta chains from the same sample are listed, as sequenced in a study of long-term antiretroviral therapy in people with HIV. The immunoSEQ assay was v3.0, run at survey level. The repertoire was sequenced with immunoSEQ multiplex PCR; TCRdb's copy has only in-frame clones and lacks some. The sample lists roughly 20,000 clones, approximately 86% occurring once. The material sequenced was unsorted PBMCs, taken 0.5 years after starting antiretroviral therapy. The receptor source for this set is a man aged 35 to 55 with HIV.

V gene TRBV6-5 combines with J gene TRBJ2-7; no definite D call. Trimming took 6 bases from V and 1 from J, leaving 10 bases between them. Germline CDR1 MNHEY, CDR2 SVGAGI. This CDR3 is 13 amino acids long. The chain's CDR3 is CASSDLPSYEQYF. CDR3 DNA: TGTGCCAGCAGCGATCTCCCGTCCTACGAGCAGTACTTC.

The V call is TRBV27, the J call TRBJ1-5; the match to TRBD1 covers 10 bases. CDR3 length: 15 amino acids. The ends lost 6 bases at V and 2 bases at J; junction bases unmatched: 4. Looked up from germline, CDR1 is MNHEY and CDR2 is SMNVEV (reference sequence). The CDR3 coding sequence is TGTGCCAGCAGGCCCGGGACAGGGGGCAATCAGCCCCAGCATTTT. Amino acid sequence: CASRPGTGGNQPQHF.

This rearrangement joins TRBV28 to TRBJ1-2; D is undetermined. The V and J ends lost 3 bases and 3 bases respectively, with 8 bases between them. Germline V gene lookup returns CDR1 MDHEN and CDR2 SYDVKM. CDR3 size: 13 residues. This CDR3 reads CASSLRSDYGYTF. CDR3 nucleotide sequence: TGTGCCAGCAGTTTGAGGTCTGACTATGGCTACACCTTC.

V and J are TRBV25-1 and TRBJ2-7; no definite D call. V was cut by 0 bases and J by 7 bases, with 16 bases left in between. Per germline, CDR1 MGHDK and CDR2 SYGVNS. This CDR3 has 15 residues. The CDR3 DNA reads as TGTGCCAGCAGTGAATATCTTCCTCGACTGTGGGAGCAGTACTTC. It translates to CASSEYLPRLWEQYF.

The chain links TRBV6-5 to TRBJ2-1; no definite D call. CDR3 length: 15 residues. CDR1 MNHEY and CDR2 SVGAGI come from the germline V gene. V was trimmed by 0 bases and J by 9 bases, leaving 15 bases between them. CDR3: CASSYSKPLHAEQFF. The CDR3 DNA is TGTGCCAGCAGTTACTCGAAGCCCTTGCACGCTGAGCAGTTCTTC.

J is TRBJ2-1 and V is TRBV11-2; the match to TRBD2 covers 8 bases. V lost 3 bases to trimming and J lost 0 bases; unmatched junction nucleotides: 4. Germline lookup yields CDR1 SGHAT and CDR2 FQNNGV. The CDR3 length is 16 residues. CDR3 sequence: CASSLAGGSSYNEQFF. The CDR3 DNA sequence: TGTGCCAGCAGCTTGGCGGGAGGTAGCTCCTACAATGAGCAGTTCTTC.

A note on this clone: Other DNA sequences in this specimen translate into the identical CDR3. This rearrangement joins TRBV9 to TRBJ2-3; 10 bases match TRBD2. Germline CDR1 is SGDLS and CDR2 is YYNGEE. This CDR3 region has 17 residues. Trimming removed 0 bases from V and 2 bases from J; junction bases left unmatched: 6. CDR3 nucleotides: TGTGCCAGCAGCGTAGAGGCTAGCGGGGGAGACACAGATACGCAGTATTTT. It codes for CASSVEASGGDTDTQYF.

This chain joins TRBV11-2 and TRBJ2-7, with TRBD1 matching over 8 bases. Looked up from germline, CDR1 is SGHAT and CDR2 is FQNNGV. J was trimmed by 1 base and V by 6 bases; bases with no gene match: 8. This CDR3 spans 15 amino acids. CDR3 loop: CASRPPGQVSYEQYF. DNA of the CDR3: TGTGCCAGCAGACCACCGGGACAGGTATCCTACGAGCAGTACTTC.

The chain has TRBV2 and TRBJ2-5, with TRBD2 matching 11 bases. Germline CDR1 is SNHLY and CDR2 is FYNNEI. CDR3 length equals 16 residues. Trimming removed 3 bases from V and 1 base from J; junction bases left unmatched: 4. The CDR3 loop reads CASSDPSGRTQETQYF. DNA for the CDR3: TGTGCCAGCAGTGATCCTAGCGGGAGGACCCAAGAGACCCAGTACTTC.

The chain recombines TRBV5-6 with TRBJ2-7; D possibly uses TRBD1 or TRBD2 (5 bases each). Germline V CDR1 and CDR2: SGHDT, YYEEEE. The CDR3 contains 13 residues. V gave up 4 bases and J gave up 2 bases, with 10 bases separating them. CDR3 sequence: CASSPGTAYEQYF. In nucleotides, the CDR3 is TGTGCCAGCAGCCCCGGGACGGCCTACGAGCAGTACTTC.

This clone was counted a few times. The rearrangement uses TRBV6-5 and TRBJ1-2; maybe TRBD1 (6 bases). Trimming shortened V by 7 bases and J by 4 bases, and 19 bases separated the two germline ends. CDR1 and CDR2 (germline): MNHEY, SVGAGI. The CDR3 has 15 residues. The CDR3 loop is CASNTEPRDTYGYTF. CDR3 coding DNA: TGTGCCAGCAATACCGAACCCCGGGACACCTATGGCTACACCTTC.

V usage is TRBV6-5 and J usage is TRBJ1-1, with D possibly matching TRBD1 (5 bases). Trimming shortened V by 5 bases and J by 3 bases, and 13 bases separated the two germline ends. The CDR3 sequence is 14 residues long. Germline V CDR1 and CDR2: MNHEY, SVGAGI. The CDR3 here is CASSPGVSYTEAFF. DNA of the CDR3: TGTGCCAGCAGTCCGGGGGTGTCTTACACTGAAGCTTTCTTT.

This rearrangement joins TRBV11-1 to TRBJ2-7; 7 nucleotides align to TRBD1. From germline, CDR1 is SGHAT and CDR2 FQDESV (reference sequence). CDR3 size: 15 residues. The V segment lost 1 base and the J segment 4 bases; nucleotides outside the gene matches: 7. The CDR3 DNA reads TGTGCCAGCAGCTTAGGGCAGGGGGTCGATTACGAGCAGTACTTC. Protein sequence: CASSLGQGVDYEQYF.

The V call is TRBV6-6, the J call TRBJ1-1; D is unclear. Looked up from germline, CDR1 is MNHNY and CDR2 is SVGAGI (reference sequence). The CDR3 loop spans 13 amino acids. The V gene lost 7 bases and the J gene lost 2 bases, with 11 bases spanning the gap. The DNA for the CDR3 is TGTGCCAGCACCTTCCCAGAAAACACTGAAGCTTTCTTT. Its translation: CASTFPENTEAFF.

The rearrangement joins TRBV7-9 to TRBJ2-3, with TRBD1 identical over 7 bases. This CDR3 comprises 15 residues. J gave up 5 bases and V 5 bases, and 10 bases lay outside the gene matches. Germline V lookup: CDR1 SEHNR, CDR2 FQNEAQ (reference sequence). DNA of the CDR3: TGTGCCAGCAGCAAGACAGGGCAGTGGTTAGATACGCAGTATTTT. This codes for CASSKTGQWLDTQYF.

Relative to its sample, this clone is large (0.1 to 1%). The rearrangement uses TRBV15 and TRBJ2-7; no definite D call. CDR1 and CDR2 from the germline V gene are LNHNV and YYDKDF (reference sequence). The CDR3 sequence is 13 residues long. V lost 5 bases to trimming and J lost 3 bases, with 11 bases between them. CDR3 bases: TGTGCCACCAGCGCTCGCCAGGACTACGAGCAGTACTTC. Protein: CATSARQDYEQYF.

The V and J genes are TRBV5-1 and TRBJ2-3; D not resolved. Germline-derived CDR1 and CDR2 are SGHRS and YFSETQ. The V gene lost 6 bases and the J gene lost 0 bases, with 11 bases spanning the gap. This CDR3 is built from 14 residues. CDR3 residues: CASTRDPSTDTQYF. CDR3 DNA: TGCGCCAGCACTAGGGATCCTAGCACAGATACGCAGTATTTT.

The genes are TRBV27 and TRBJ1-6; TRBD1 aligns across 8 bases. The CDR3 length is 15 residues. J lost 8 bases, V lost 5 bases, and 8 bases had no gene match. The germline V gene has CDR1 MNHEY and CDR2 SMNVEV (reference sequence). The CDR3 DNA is TGTGCCAGCAGTCACCGGACAGGGTGGGATTCACCCCTCCACTTT. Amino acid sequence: CASSHRTGWDSPLHF.

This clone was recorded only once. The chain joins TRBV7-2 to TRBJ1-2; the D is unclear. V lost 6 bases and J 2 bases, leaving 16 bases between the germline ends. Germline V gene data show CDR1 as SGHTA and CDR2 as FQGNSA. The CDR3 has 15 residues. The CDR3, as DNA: TGTGCCAGCAGTTCGGGAGCTGCCGGAAACTATGGCTACACCTTC. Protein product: CASSSGAAGNYGYTF.

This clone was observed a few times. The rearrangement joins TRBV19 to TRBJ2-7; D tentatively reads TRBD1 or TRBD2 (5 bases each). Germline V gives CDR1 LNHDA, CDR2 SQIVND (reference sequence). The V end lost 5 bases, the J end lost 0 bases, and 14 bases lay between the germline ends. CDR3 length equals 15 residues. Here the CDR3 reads CASSSGWGISYEQYF. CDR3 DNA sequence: TGTGCCAGTAGTTCCGGATGGGGGATCTCCTACGAGCAGTACTTC.

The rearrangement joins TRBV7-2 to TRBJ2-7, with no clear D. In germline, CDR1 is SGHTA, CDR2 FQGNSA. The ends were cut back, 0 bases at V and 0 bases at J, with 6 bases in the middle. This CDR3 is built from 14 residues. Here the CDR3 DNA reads TGTGCCAGCAGCTTAGCGGGAAGCTCCTACGAGCAGTACTTC. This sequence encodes CASSLAGSSYEQYF.

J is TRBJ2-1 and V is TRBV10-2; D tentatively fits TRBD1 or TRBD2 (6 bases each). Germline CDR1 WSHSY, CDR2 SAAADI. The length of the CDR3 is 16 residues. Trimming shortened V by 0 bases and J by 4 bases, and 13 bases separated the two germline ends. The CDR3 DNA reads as TGCGCCAGCAGTGAGTCAGGGGGGTCCATTTACAATGAGCAGTTCTTC. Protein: CASSESGGSIYNEQFF.

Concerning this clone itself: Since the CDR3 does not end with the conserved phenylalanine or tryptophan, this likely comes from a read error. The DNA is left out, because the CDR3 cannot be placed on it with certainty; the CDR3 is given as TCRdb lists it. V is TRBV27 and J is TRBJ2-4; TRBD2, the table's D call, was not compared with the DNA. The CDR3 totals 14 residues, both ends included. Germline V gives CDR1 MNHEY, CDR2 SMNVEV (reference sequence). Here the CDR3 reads CASSRPGLAGPTGC.

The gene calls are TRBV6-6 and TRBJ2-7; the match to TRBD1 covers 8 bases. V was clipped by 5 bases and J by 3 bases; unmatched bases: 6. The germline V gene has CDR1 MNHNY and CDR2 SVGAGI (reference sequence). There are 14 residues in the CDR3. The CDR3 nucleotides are TGTGCCAGCAGTCAGACAGGGGAACTCTACGAGCAGTACTTC. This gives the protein CASSQTGELYEQYF.

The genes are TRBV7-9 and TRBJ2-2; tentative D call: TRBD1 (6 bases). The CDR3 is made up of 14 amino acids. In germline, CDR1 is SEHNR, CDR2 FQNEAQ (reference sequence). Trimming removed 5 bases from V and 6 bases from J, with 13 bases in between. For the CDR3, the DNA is TGTGCCAGCAGCCCGACAGGAAAACCCGGGGAGCTGTTTTTT. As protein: CASSPTGKPGELFF.

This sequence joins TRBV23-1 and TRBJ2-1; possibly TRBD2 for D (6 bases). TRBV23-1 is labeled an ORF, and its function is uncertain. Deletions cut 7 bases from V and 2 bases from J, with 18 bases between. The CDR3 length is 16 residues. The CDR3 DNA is TGCGCCAGCACCCCATTGAGACGGGAGACCTACAATGAGCAGTTCTTC. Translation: CASTPLRRETYNEQFF.

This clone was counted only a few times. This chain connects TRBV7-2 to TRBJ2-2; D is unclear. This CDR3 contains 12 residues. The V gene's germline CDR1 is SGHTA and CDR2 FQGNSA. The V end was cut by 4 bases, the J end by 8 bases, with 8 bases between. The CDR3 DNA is TGTGCCAGCAGCTGGGGAACGGGGGAGCTGTTTTTT. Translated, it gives CASSWGTGELFF.

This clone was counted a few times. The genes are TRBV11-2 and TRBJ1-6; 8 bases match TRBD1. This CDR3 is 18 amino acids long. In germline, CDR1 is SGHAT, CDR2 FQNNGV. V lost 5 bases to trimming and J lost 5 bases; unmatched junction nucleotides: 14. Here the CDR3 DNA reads TGTGCCAGCAGCCGATTTCGGACAGGGCCCACTCATAATTCACCCCTCCACTTT. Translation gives CASSRFRTGPTHNSPLHF.

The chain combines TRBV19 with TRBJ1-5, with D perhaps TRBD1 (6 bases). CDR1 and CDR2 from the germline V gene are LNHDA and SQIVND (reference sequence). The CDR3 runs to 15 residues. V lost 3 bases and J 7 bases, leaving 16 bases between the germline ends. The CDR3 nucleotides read TGTGCCAGTAGTATTTGGGAGGGGGATCTACAGCCCCAGCATTTT. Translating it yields CASSIWEGDLQPQHF.

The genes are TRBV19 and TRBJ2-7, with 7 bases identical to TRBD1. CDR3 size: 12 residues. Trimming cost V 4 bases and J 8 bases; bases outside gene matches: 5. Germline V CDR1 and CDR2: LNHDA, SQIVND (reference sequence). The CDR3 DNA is TGTGCCAGTAGTACACAGGGGTTCCAGCAGTACTTC. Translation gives CASSTQGFQQYF.